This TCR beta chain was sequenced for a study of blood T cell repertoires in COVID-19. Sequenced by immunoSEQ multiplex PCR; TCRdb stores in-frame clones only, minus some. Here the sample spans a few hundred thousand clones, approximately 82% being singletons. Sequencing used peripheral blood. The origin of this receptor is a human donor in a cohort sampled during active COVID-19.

For the CDR3, the DNA is TGTGCCAGTAGTATAGGGGGGGGTAAAGGAGATACGCAGTATTTT. Its translation is CASSIGGGKGDTQYF. The rearrangement uses TRBV19 and TRBJ2-3; 7 bases line up with TRBD2. V dropped 1 base and J dropped 5; count of bases not matched to a gene: 6. The CDR3 is 15 amino acids. CDR1 LNHDA and CDR2 SQIVND come from the germline V gene (reference sequence).